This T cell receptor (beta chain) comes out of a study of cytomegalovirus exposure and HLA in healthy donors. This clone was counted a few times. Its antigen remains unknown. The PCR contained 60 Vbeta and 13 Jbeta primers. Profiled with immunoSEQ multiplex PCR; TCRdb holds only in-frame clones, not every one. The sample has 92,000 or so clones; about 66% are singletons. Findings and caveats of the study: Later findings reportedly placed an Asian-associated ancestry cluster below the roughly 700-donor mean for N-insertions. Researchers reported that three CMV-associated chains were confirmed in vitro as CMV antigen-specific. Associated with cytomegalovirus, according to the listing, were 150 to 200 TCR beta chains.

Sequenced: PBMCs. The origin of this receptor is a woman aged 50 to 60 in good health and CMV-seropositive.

The DNA of the CDR3 is TGTGCCAGCAGCTTAGGGCTAGAAGAGACCCAGTACTTC. It translates to CASSLGLEETQYF. The chain is built from TRBV13 and TRBJ2-5, with no clear D. Looked up from germline, CDR1 is PRHDT and CDR2 is FYEKMQ (reference sequence). The CDR3 totals 13 residues. V was clipped by 0 bases and J by 3 bases, with 5 bases between them.